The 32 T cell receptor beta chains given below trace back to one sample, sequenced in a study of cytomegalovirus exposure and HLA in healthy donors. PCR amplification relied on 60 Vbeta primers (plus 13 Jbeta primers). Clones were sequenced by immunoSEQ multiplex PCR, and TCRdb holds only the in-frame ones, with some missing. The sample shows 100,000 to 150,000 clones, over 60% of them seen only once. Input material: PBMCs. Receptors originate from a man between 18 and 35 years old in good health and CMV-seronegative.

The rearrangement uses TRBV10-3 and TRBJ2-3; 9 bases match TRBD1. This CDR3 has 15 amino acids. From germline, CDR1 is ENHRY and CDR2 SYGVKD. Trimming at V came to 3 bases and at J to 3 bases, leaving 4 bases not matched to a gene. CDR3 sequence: CAISEPGQGTDTQYF. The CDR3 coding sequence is TGTGCCATCAGTGAACCGGGACAGGGAACAGATACGCAGTATTTT.

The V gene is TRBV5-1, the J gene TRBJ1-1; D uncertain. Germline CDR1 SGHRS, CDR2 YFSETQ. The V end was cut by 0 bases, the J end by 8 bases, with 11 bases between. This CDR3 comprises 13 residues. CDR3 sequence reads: CASSLEEGGEAFF. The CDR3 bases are TGCGCCAGCAGCTTGGAGGAAGGCGGCGAAGCTTTCTTT. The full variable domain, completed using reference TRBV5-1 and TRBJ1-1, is KAGVTQTPRYLIKTRGQQVTLSCSPISGHRSVSWYQQTPGQGLQFLFEYFSETQRNKGNFPGRFSGRQFSNSRSEMNVSTLELGDSALYLCASSLEEGGEAFFGQGTRLTVV.

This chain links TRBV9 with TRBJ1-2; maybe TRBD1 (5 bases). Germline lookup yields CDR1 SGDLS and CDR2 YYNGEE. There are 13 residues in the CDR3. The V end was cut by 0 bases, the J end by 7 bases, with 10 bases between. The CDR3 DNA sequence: TGTGCCAGCAGCGTAGGGTGGGGCCCTGGCTACACCTTC. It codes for CASSVGWGPGYTF.

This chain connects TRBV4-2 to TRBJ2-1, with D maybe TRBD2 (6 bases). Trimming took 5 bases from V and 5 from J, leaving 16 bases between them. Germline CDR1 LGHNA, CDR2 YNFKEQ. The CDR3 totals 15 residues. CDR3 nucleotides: TGTGCCAGCAGCGAGGAGGGCCTTCTGGACAATGAGCAGTTCTTC. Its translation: CASSEEGLLDNEQFF.

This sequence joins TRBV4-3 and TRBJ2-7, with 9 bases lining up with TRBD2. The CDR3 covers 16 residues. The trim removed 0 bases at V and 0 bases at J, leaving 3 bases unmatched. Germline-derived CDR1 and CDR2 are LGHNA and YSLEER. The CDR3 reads CASSQDPSGTSYEQYF. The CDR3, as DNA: TGCGCCAGCAGCCAAGACCCTAGCGGGACCTCCTACGAGCAGTACTTC.

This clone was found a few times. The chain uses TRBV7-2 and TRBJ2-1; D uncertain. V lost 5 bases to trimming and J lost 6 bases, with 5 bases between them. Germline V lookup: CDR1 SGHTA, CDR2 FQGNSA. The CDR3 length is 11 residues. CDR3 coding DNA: TGTGCCAGCAGCCCGTTCAATGAGCAGTTCTTC. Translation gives CASSPFNEQFF.

CDR3 sequence reads: CASMGGPEEKLFF. CDR3 sequence (DNA): TGTGCCAGCATGGGGGGGCCGGAAGAAAAACTGTTTTTT. The chain has TRBV28 and TRBJ1-4; TRBD1 might be the D (6 bases). The CDR3 runs 13 residues. V lost 7 bases and J lost 8, with 14 bases in between. Germline assignment: CDR1 MDHEN and CDR2 SYDVKM.

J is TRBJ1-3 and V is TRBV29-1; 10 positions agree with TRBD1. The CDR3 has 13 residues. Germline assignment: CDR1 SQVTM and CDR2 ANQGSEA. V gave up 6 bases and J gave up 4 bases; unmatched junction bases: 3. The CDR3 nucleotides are TGCAGCGTGGGACAGGGGAGAGGAAACACCATATATTTT. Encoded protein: CSVGQGRGNTIYF.

The CDR3 bases are TGTGCCAGCAGTGGGACAGGATCAGGACTAGGAAACACCATATATTTT. Encoded protein: CASSGTGSGLGNTIYF. This chain links TRBV28 with TRBJ1-3, with 8 positions matching TRBD1. There are 16 residues in the CDR3. J gave up 4 bases and V 5 bases, and 10 bases lay outside the gene matches. From germline, CDR1 is MDHEN and CDR2 SYDVKM.

CDR3 loop: CASSSTGTRKNTEAFF. DNA for the CDR3: TGCGCCAGCAGCTCAACCGGGACAAGGAAGAACACTGAAGCTTTCTTT. This chain links TRBV5-1 with TRBJ1-1, with D perhaps matching TRBD1 (6 bases). V gave up 3 bases and J gave up 1 base, with 16 bases separating them. The CDR3 totals 16 residues. CDR1 and CDR2 (germline): SGHRS, YFSETQ.

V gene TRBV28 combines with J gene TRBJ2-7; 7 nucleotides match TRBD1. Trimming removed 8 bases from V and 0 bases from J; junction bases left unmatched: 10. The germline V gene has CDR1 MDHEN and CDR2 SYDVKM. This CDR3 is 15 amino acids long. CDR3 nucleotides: TGTGCCAGCGGTCAGACGGGACAGCTCTCCTACGAGCAGTACTTC. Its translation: CASGQTGQLSYEQYF. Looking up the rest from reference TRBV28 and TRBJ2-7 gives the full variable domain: DVKVTQSSRYLVKRTGEKVFLECVQDMDHENMFWYRQDPGLGLRLIYFSYDVKMKEKGDIPEGYSVSREKKERFSLILESASTNQTSMYLCASGQTGQLSYEQYFGPGTRLTVT.

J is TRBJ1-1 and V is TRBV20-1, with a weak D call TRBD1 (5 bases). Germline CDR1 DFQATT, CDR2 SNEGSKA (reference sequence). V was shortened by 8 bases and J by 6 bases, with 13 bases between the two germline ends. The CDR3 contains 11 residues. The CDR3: CSPGLSPEAFF. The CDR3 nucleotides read TGCAGTCCAGGGTTGAGTCCTGAAGCTTTCTTT.

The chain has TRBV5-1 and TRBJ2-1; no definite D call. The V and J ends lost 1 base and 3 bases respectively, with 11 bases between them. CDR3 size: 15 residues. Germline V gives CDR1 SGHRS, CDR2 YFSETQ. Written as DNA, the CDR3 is TGCGCCAGCAGCTTGCAGGCAGAACGCTACAATGAGCAGTTCTTC. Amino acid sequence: CASSLQAERYNEQFF. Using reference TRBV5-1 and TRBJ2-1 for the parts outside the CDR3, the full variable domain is KAGVTQTPRYLIKTRGQQVTLSCSPISGHRSVSWYQQTPGQGLQFLFEYFSETQRNKGNFPGRFSGRQFSNSRSEMNVSTLELGDSALYLCASSLQAERYNEQFFGPGTRLTVL.

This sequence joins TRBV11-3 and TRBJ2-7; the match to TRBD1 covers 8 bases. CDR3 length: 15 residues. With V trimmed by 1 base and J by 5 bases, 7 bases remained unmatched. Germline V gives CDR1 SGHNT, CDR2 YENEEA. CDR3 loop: CASSLGRQGKDEQYF. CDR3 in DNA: TGTGCCAGCAGCTTAGGACGACAGGGGAAGGACGAGCAGTACTTC.

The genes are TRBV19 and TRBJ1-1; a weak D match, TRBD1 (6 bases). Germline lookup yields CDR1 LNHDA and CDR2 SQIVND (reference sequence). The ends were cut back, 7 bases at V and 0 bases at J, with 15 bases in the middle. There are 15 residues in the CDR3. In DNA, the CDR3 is TGTGCCAGTACCGTGAGGAACAGGGTGAACACTGAAGCTTTCTTT. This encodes CASTVRNRVNTEAFF.

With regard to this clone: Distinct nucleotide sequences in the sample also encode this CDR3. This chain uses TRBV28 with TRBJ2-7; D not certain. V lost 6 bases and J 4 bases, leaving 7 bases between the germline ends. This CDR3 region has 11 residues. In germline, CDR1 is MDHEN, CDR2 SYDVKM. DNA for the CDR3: TGTGCCAGCAGCGTCGTATACGAGCAGTACTTC. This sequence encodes CASSVVYEQYF.

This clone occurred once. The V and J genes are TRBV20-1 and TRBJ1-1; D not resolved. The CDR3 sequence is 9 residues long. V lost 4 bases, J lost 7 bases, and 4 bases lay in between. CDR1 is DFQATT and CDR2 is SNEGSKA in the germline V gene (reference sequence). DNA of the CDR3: TGCAGTGCTAAGCGTGAAGCTTTCTTT. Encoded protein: CSAKREAFF.

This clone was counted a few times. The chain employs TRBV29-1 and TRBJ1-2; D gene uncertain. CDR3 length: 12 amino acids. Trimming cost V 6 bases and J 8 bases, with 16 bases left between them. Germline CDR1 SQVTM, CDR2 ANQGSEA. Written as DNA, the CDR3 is TGCAGCGTGGTCCGGGTTAACCGAGGCTACACCTTC. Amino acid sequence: CSVVRVNRGYTF.

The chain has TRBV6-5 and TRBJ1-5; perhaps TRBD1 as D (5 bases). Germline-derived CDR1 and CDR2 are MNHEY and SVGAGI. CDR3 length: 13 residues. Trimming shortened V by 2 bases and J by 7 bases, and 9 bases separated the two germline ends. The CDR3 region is CASSYGGNQPQHF. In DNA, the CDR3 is TGTGCCAGCAGTTACGGGGGGAACCAGCCCCAGCATTTT.

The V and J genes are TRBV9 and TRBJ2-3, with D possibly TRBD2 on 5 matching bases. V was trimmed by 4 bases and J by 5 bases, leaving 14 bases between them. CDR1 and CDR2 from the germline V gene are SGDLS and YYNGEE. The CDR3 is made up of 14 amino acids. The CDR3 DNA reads TGTGCCAGCAGCACGGGATCCCTCCTAGATACGCAGTATTTT. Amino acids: CASSTGSLLDTQYF.

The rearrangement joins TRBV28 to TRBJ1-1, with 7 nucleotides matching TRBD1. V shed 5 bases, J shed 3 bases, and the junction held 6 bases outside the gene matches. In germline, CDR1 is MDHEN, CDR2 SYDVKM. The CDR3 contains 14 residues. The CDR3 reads CASSTRQGYTEAFF. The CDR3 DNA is TGTGCCAGCAGTACCCGACAGGGCTACACTGAAGCTTTCTTT.

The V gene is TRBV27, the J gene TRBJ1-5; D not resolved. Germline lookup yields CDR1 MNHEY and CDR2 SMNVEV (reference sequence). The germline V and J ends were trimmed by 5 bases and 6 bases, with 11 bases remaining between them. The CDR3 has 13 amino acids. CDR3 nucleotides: TGTGCCAGCAGTCCATGGGCCGGTCAGCCCCAGCATTTT. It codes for CASSPWAGQPQHF.

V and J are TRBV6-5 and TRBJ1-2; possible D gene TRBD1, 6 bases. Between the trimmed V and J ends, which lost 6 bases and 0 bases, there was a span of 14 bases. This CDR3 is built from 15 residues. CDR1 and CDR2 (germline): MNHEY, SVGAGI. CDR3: CASSHGTLPNYGYTF. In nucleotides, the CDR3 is TGTGCCAGCAGCCATGGGACACTCCCTAACTATGGCTACACCTTC.

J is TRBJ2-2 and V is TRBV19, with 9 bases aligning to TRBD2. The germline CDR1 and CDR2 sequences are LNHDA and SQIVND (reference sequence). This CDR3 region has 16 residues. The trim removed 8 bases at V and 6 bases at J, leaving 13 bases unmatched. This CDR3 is CASGGAGGPRSGELFF. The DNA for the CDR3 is TGTGCCAGTGGGGGCGCGGGAGGGCCTAGGTCCGGGGAGCTGTTTTTT. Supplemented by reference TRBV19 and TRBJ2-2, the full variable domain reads DGGITQSPKYLFRKEGQNVTLSCEQNLNHDAMYWYRQDPGQGLRLIYYSQIVNDFQKGDIAEGYSVSREKKESFPLTVTSAQKNPTAFYLCASGGAGGPRSGELFFGEGSRLTVL.

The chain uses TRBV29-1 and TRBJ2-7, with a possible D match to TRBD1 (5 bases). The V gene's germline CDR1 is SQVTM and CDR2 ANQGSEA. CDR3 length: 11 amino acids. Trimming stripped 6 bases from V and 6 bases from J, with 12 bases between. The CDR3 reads CSVDQGSEQYF. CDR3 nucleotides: TGCAGCGTGGACCAGGGTAGCGAGCAGTACTTC.

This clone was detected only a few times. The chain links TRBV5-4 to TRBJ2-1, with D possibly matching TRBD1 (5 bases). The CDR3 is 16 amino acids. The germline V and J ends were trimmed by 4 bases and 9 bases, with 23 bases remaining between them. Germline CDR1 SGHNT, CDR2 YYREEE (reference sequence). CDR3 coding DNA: TGTGCCAGCAGCCCCCCTGTGGTTTCGAGTAGGGGTGAGCAGTTCTTC. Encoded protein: CASSPPVVSSRGEQFF.

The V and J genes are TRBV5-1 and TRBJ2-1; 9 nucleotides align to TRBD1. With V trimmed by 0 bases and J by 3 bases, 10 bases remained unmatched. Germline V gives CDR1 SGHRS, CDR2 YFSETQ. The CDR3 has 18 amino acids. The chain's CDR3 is CASSLGRARDRVYNEQFF. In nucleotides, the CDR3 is TGCGCCAGCAGCTTGGGGCGGGCCCGGGACAGGGTCTACAATGAGCAGTTCTTC.

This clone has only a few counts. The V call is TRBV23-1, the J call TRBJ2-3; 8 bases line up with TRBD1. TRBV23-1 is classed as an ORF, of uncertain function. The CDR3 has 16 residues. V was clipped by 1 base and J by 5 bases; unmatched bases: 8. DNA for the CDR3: TGCGCCAGCAGTCAATGCACAGGGGGTTTAGGAGATACGCAGTATTTT. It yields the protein CASSQCTGGLGDTQYF.

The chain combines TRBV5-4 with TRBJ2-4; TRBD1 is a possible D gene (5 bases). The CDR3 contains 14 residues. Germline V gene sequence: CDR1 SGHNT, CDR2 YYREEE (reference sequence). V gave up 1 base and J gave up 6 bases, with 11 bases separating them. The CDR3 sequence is CASSLRGGVNIQYF. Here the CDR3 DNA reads TGTGCCAGCAGCTTGAGGGGCGGTGTAAACATTCAGTACTTC.

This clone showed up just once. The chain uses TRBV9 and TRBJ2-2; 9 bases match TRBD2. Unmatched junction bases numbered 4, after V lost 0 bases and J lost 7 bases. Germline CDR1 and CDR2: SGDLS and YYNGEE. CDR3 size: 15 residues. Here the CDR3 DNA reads TGTGCCAGCAGCGTAGGCGGGAGGGCCAACGGGGAGCTGTTTTTT. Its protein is CASSVGGRANGELFF.

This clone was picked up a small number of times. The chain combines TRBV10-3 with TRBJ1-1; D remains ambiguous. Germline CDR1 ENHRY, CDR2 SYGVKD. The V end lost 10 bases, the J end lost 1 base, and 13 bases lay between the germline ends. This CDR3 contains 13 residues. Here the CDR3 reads CATGKTENTEAFF. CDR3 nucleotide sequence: TGTGCCACCGGGAAGACGGAGAACACTGAAGCTTTCTTT.

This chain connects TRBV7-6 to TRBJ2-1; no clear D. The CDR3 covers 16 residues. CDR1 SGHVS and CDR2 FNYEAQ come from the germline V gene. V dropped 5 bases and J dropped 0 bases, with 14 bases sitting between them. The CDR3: CASSPEAFLSYNEQFF. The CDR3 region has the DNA TGTGCCAGCAGCCCAGAGGCCTTTCTCTCCTACAATGAGCAGTTCTTC.